This T cell receptor beta chain came from a study of shared clonotypes between healthy human individuals. Study-level results: Incompleteness in sorted-subset sequencing, despite large depth, was shown by rarefaction.

In the sorted-subset replicate PCRs, approximately 200 ng DNA, tens of thousands of T cell genomes, was used. Libraries were prepared by immunoSEQ multiplex PCR; TCRdb keeps only in-frame clonotypes and omits some of them. The sample contains 1.6 million or so clones, roughly 96% of which appear only once. As concerns this clone: What it binds is unknown.

The donors, all of them Caucasian adults, lived in Nashville, Tennessee. The CDR3 runs 15 residues. The V and J ends lost 5 bases and 3 bases respectively, with 14 bases between them. The germline V gene has CDR1 SGHNT and CDR2 YYREEE (reference sequence). Sequenced: naive CD4+ T cells sorted from blood. Specified subset: CD45RA+ positively selected. This sequence originates from a man aged 30 to 45 in good health. V is TRBV5-4 and J is TRBJ2-2; a weak D match, TRBD2 (6 bases). The CDR3, as DNA: TGTGCCAGCAGTTCCGGGACGGGGGACACCGGGGAGCTGTTTTTT. Translated: CASSSGTGDTGELFF.